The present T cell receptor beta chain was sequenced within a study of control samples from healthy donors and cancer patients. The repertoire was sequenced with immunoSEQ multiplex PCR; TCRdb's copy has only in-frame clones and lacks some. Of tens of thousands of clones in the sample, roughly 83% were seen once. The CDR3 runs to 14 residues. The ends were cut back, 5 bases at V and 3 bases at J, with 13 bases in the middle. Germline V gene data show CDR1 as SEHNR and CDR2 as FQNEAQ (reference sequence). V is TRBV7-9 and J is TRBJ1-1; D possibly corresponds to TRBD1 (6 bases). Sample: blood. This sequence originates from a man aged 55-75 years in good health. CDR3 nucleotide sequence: TGTGCCAGCAGCGTAGGGGGGAGCGACACTGAAGCTTTCTTT. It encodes CASSVGGSDTEAFF.